The 15 T cell receptor beta chains given below trace back to one sample, sequenced in a study of CD8 T cells in Susac syndrome. Reverse transcription of about 0.5 to 1 ug RNA used random hexamers. From the immunoSEQ multiplex PCR reads, TCRdb called clonotypes with MiXCR, one entry per CDR3 protein. Here the sample spans about 300,000 distinct CDR3 sequences, 85% being singletons. Sequencing input: CD8+ T cells from PBMCs. The receptor source for this set is a human donor with multiple sclerosis.

The V call is TRBV4-3, the J call TRBJ1-2, with 7 bases identical to TRBD1. CDR1 and CDR2 (germline): LGHNA, YSLEER. The CDR3 has 15 amino acids. The ends lost 0 bases at V and 3 bases at J; junction bases unmatched: 4. CDR3 sequence: CASSQERGLHYGYTF. The CDR3 DNA is TGCGCCAGCAGCCAAGAGAGGGGGCTGCACTATGGCTACACCTTC.

This chain connects TRBV19 to TRBJ2-2; D unclear. The CDR3 is made up of 12 amino acids. Trimming shortened V by 6 bases and J by 5 bases, and 7 bases separated the two germline ends. Germline CDR1 LNHDA, CDR2 SQIVND (reference sequence). Written as DNA, the CDR3 is TGTGCCAGTAGCGCACCGACCGGGGAGCTGTTTTTT. It yields the protein CASSAPTGELFF.

A word on this clonotype: One end of the junction fails to match germline, which may point to a read error. The genes are TRBV7-9 and TRBJ1-6; D remains ambiguous. Germline CDR1 is SEHNR and CDR2 is FQNEAQ (reference sequence). This CDR3 comprises 14 residues. CDR3 loop: CASSLGRSDSPLHF. Here the CDR3 DNA reads TGTGCCAGCAGTTTAGGTAGATCCGATTCACCCCTCCACTTT.

DNA for the CDR3: TGCGCCAGCAGCTTGGAATGGGGCGGGAGAACGGGTGAGCAGTACTTC. It specifies CASSLEWGGRTGEQYF. The rearrangement uses TRBV5-1 and TRBJ2-7; TRBD2 matches at 7 bases. CDR1 and CDR2 from the germline V gene are SGHRS and YFSETQ. The CDR3 runs 16 residues. With V trimmed by 0 bases and J by 7 bases, 13 bases remained unmatched.

The CDR3 is CASSYMTGARYEQYF. CDR3 nucleotides: TGTGCCAGCAGTTATATGACAGGGGCTAGGTACGAGCAGTACTTC. This chain joins TRBV28 and TRBJ2-7, with 8 bases that match TRBD1. The CDR3 consists of 15 residues. With V trimmed by 4 bases and J by 4 bases, 9 bases remained unmatched. The germline V gene encodes CDR1 MDHEN and CDR2 SYDVKM.

The chain employs TRBV6-2 or TRBV6-3 and TRBJ2-1; perhaps TRBD2 as D (6 bases). The germline CDR1 and CDR2 sequences are MNHEY and SVGEGT. The V end was cut by 2 bases, the J end by 8 bases, with 19 bases between. This CDR3 has 16 residues. CDR3: CASSYRLGTTGDEQFF. The CDR3 region has the DNA TGTGCCAGCAGTTACAGGTTGGGGACCACGGGGGATGAGCAGTTCTTC.

V usage is TRBV27 and J usage is TRBJ2-7, with 12 bases identical to TRBD2. Germline V lookup: CDR1 MNHEY, CDR2 SMNVEV (reference sequence). V was pared by 5 bases and J by 2 bases, with 4 bases of the junction left unmatched. This CDR3 is 15 amino acids long. In nucleotides, the CDR3 is TGTGCCAGCAGTGGGACTAGCGGGTTCGCCTACGAGCAGTACTTC. This sequence encodes CASSGTSGFAYEQYF.

The rearrangement uses TRBV27 and TRBJ2-7; TRBD1 matches 11 bases. With V trimmed by 9 bases and J by 5 bases, 27 bases remained unmatched. The length of the CDR3 is 20 residues. Per germline, CDR1 MNHEY and CDR2 SMNVEV (reference sequence). The CDR3 DNA follows: TGTGCCAGGACCGAGGATTACCGGGACAGGGGGGAATTCAGAAGGCACGAGCAGTACTTC. As protein: CARTEDYRDRGEFRRHEQYF.

This chain joins TRBV13 and TRBJ1-1; no clear D gene. The CDR3 runs to 13 residues. CDR1 and CDR2 (germline): PRHDT, FYEKMQ (reference sequence). The germline V and J ends were trimmed by 5 bases and 2 bases, with 9 bases remaining between them. The CDR3, as DNA: TGTGCCAGCAGCGCCTACAGCAACACTGAAGCTTTCTTT. Amino acids: CASSAYSNTEAFF.

This clonotype was seen once. The chain has TRBV6-5 and TRBJ1-2; no clear D gene. The V end lost 4 bases, the J end lost 7 bases, and 19 bases lay between the germline ends. In germline, CDR1 is MNHEY, CDR2 SVGAGI. The CDR3 is made up of 15 amino acids. This CDR3 reads CASSLGMEGFGGYTF. The CDR3 nucleotides are TGTGCCAGCAGTTTGGGGATGGAAGGATTCGGTGGCTACACCTTC.

The chain is built from TRBV30 and TRBJ1-1; D is possibly TRBD1 (5 bases). The V end lost 5 bases, the J end lost 3 bases, and 19 bases lay between the germline ends. The CDR3 extends over 15 amino acids. The germline CDR1 and CDR2 sequences are GTSNPN and SVGIG (reference sequence). The CDR3 nucleotides read TGTGCCTGGTCCACCTTTCGGCTCAGGGACACTGAAGCTTTCTTT. As protein: CAWSTFRLRDTEAFF.

The V and J genes are TRBV7-6 and TRBJ2-7, with a possible D match to TRBD2 (7 bases). Trimming left V 3 bases short and J 4 bases short, with 22 bases between. Germline-derived CDR1 and CDR2 are SGHVS and FNYEAQ. CDR3 length: 17 amino acids. The CDR3 nucleotides read TGTGCCAGCAGCTTGGGGGCCTTGTGGGAGGGCGGATACGAGCAGTACTTC. Residues: CASSLGALWEGGYEQYF.

The chain links TRBV23-1 to TRBJ2-1; D remains unclear. TRBV23-1 is marked as an open reading frame, function uncertain. The CDR3 extends over 15 amino acids. V dropped 4 bases and J dropped 3 bases, with 13 bases sitting between them. CDR3 protein: CASSPVPSLYNEQFF. CDR3 coding DNA: TGCGCCAGCAGTCCCGTTCCGAGTCTCTACAATGAGCAGTTCTTC.

The CDR3 region is CASRGGADFTYNEQFF. CDR3 DNA: TGTGCCAGCAGGGGCGGGGCGGATTTTACCTACAATGAGCAGTTCTTC. The rearrangement uses TRBV28 and TRBJ2-1; possible D gene TRBD2, 6 bases. The CDR3 length is 16 residues. The V gene's germline CDR1 is MDHEN and CDR2 SYDVKM. The V and J ends lost 6 bases and 2 bases respectively, with 17 bases between them.

The chain has TRBV4-3 and TRBJ2-7; 8 bases map to TRBD2. Germline CDR1 is LGHNA and CDR2 is YSLEER. V dropped 0 bases and J dropped 5; count of bases not matched to a gene: 12. The CDR3 runs to 17 residues. The CDR3 region is CASSQDLGGSGRNEQYF. In DNA form, the CDR3 reads TGCGCCAGCAGCCAAGATTTAGGGGGGAGCGGGAGAAACGAGCAGTACTTC.